This is a list of T cell receptor beta chains from one sample in a study of blood T cell repertoires in COVID-19. Here immunoSEQ multiplex PCR was the method, and the copy in TCRdb shows in-frame clones only, minus some. Here the sample spans about 360,000 clones, less than 90% being singletons. Sequencing input: peripheral blood. The receptor set was obtained from a woman aged 60-70 years with COVID-19, enrolled during active disease. CDR3s include the opening cysteine and the closing phenylalanine or tryptophan. The D gene is left open where the match is weak. Clone size is stated in some rows and not others, as once, few, many or a class when expanded.

j_call	v_call	d_call	clone_size	cdr3_aa	cdr3_nt
TRBJ2-1	TRBV4-3	NA	NA	CASSQSGLYNEQFF	TGCGCCAGCAGCCAGTCGGGACTCTACAATGAGCAGTTCTTC
TRBJ2-3	TRBV4-1	NA	once	CASSQTLEVPDTQYF	TGCGCCAGCAGTCAGACCCTCGAGGTCCCAGATACGCAGTATTTT
TRBJ1-2	TRBV12-3/TRBV12-4	NA	NA	CASTGARYGYTF	TGTGCCAGCACAGGGGCCCGCTATGGCTACACCTTC
TRBJ1-1	TRBV12-3/TRBV12-4	NA	NA	CASSLTVEAFF	TGTGCCAGCAGTTTGACAGTTGAAGCTTTCTTT
TRBJ2-7	TRBV5-5	NA	NA	CASSLGAGRGPTYEQYF	TGTGCCAGCAGCTTGGGGGCCGGGCGGGGGCCCACCTACGAGCAGTACTTC
TRBJ1-6	TRBV3-1/TRBV3-2	NA	many	CASSPESTTADSPLHF	TGTGCCAGCAGCCCGGAGAGCACAACGGCGGATTCACCCCTCCACTTT
TRBJ1-2	TRBV5-5	NA	NA	CASSPEGYGYTF	TGTGCCAGCAGCCCGGAGGGGTATGGCTACACCTTC
TRBJ2-7	TRBV11-1	TRBD1	NA	CASSYRGPYEQYF	TGTGCCAGCAGCTACAGGGGGCCCTACGAGCAGTACTTC
TRBJ1-6	TRBV2	TRBD1	NA	CASSPLTGGSPLHF	TGTGCCAGCAGCCCGTTGACAGGGGGTTCACCCCTCCACTTT
TRBJ2-1	TRBV7-9	TRBD2	NA	CASRRGAYNEQFF	TGTGCCAGCAGACGGGGGGCCTACAATGAGCAGTTCTTC
TRBJ1-2	TRBV7-9	NA	NA	CASSLDQVRPYTF	TGTGCCAGCAGCTTGGATCAGGTCAGACCCTACACCTTC
TRBJ1-1	TRBV27	NA	NA	CASSLKGPYMNTEAFF	TGTGCCAGCAGTTTGAAGGGGCCCTATATGAACACTGAAGCTTTCTTT
TRBJ2-5	TRBV9	NA	NA	CASSVSRGQQETQYF	TGTGCCAGCAGCGTATCAAGGGGCCAACAAGAGACCCAGTACTTC
TRBJ2-1	TRBV11-1	TRBD2	NA	CASARGEGSYNEQFF	TGTGCCAGCGCCCGGGGGGAGGGATCCTACAATGAGCAGTTCTTC
TRBJ2-7	TRBV5-4	NA	NA	CASSSLSAGREQYF	TGTGCCAGCAGCTCCCTATCGGCAGGGCGAGAGCAGTACTTC
TRBJ1-3	TRBV11-3	NA	NA	CASSHQGSTIYF	TGTGCCAGCAGCCACCAGGGATCCACCATATATTTT
TRBJ1-1	TRBV10-3	TRBD1	few	CAIRRQGRGNTEAFF	TGTGCCATCAGGAGACAGGGGAGAGGGAACACTGAAGCTTTCTTT
TRBJ1-1	TRBV5-1	TRBD1	NA	CASSLGRGEVNTEAFF	TGCGCCAGCAGCTTGGGCAGGGGGGAGGTCAACACTGAAGCTTTCTTT
TRBJ2-5	TRBV9	NA	NA	CASSVAEGETQYF	TGTGCCAGCAGCGTCGCGGAAGGAGAGACCCAGTACTTC
TRBJ2-2	TRBV19	NA	NA	CASRVAGAIGTGELFF	TGTGCCAGTAGGGTGGCGGGGGCTATCGGCACCGGGGAGCTGTTTTTT
TRBJ2-5	TRBV4-1	TRBD2	NA	CASSQDAALAGVGETQYF	TGCGCCAGCAGCCAAGACGCCGCACTAGCGGGGGTGGGGGAGACCCAGTACTTC
TRBJ1-2	TRBV19	TRBD1	NA	CASSLGQFYGYTF	TGTGCCAGTAGTTTGGGACAGTTCTATGGCTACACCTTC
TRBJ2-5	TRBV11-3	TRBD2	NA	CASSSGAISGEETQYF	TGTGCCAGCAGCTCAGGGGCGATTAGCGGGGAGGAGACCCAGTACTTC
TRBJ1-1	TRBV6-5	NA	NA	CASTAGDGRTEAFF	TGTGCCAGCACCGCTGGGGACGGGAGGACTGAAGCTTTCTTT
TRBJ1-5	TRBV15	NA	NA	CATNPSTAEPQHF	TGTGCCACCAACCCGAGCACGGCGGAGCCCCAGCATTTT
TRBJ2-3	TRBV10-3	TRBD1	NA	CAIRGQGGENTQYF	TGTGCCATCAGGGGACAGGGCGGGGAAAATACGCAGTATTTT
TRBJ1-5	TRBV7-2	NA	NA	CASSLEGRGGQPQHF	TGTGCCAGCAGCCTGGAGGGAAGGGGGGGTCAGCCCCAGCATTTT
TRBJ2-5	TRBV9	NA	few	CASSVESTGTQYF	TGTGCCAGCAGCGTAGAATCAACGGGGACCCAGTACTTC
TRBJ2-1	TRBV7-3	NA	NA	CASSLIASSYNEQFF	TGTGCCAGCAGCTTAATAGCCAGCTCCTACAATGAGCAGTTCTTC
TRBJ1-2	TRBV9	NA	once	CASSRQETNYGYTF	TGTGCCAGCAGTCGACAGGAGACAAACTATGGCTACACCTTC
TRBJ2-3	TRBV18	NA	NA	CASSPFDLEDTQYF	TGTGCCAGCTCACCTTTCGACTTGGAAGATACGCAGTATTTT
TRBJ1-3	TRBV10-3	NA	NA	CAITPGLASGNTIYF	TGTGCCATCACCCCGGGACTCGCCTCTGGAAACACCATATATTTT
TRBJ1-1	TRBV13	NA	NA	CASSLRGSGKDTEAFF	TGTGCCAGCAGCTTACGAGGAAGCGGCAAGGACACTGAAGCTTTCTTT
TRBJ1-6	TRBV27	NA	NA	CASSLIYSYNSPLHF	TGTGCCAGCAGTTTAATATACTCCTATAATTCACCCCTCCACTTT
TRBJ2-2	TRBV6-5	NA	NA	CASSLSTGNTGELFF	TGTGCCAGCAGTTTGTCGACAGGGAACACCGGGGAGCTGTTTTTT
TRBJ1-2	TRBV19	NA	NA	CASGDRNYGYTF	TGTGCCAGCGGAGACCGCAACTATGGCTACACCTTC
TRBJ1-5	TRBV18	NA	NA	CASSPDSGNQPQHF	TGTGCCAGCTCACCAGATAGCGGGAATCAGCCCCAGCATTTT
TRBJ2-7	TRBV29-1	NA	NA	CSVERGSRSSYEQYF	TGCAGCGTTGAGAGAGGGTCCCGGAGCTCCTACGAGCAGTACTTC
TRBJ2-2	TRBV4-3	NA	NA	CASSQDGGLPLTGELFF	TGCGCCAGCAGCCAAGATGGAGGACTACCACTGACCGGGGAGCTGTTTTTT
TRBJ2-5	TRBV5-5	TRBD2	NA	CASSSGTSGGTEETQYF	TGTGCCAGCAGCTCCGGGACTAGCGGGGGGACGGAAGAGACCCAGTACTTC
TRBJ1-1	TRBV5-1	TRBD1	NA	CASSHDRGGSAFF	TGCGCCAGCAGCCACGACAGGGGCGGGTCGGCTTTCTTT
TRBJ1-2	TRBV24-1	NA	NA	CATTGQGIIGGYTF	TGTGCCACCACAGGGCAGGGGATAATCGGTGGCTACACCTTC